These 2 T cell receptor beta chains were sequenced from one sample in a study of human T cells and chemical hapten exposure. TCRdb re-called the RACE reads through MiXCR, storing one row per CDR3 protein. The sample holds about 350,000 distinct CDR3 sequences, roughly 6% seen once. Noted time point: pre-sensitization, week 0. Specified treatment: therapeutic diphenylcyclopropenone sensitization with weekly scalp DPC. Sequenced material: whole blood, taken in connection with sensitization to the hapten diphenylcyclopropenone (DPC). Receptors were obtained from a woman between 18 and 29 years old with alopecia areata. Some clones in this sample may be carry-over from other donors' samples.

This clonotype was seen a handful of times. This chain joins TRBV5-1 and TRBJ2-7; 7 nucleotides agree with TRBD2. The CDR3 length is 13 residues. Per the germline V gene, CDR1 is SGHRS and CDR2 is YFSETQ. V lost 5 bases to trimming and J lost 0 bases; unmatched junction nucleotides: 2. The CDR3 reads CASRTGGSYEQYF. The CDR3 DNA follows: TGCGCCAGCAGGACGGGGGGCTCCTACGAGCAGTACTTC.

This clonotype was detected ten times or more. The rearrangement uses TRBV5-6 and TRBJ1-4, with 8 bases lining up with TRBD1. V shed 4 bases, J shed 8 bases, and the junction held 13 bases outside the gene matches. CDR1 and CDR2 from the germline V gene are SGHDT and YYEEEE. The CDR3 has 16 residues. In DNA, the CDR3 is TGTGCCAGCAGCCGTCCCGGGACAGGCCGGGGCGAAAAACTGTTTTTT. Encoded protein: CASSRPGTGRGEKLFF.